The 24 T cell receptor beta chains given below trace back to one sample, sequenced in a study of CD8+CD57+ T cells in acquired aplastic anemia. Profiling of TCR beta VDJ combinations and CDR3 sequences used genomic DNA as template. Each CDR3 protein is one row after TCRdb ran MiXCR on the reads. The sample contains just over 450,000 distinct CDR3 sequences, approximately 32% of which appear only once. All patients picked for sequencing had shown, by flow cytometry, an expansion of CD8+CD57+ cells. Sequenced sample: sorted CD4+, CD8+, or CD8+CD57+ T cells (not recorded which) from PBMCs. These receptors originate from a human donor with aplastic anemia.

This clonotype was observed a few times. This sequence may be a read error, since a much larger clone differs from it by one base. This likely comes from a read error, as the CDR3 has no conserved phenylalanine or tryptophan at its end. J is TRBJ1-6 and V is TRBV7-6, with D maybe TRBD1 (6 bases). There are 15 residues in the CDR3. V was clipped by 6 bases and J by 6 bases, with 15 bases between them. In germline, CDR1 is SGHVS, CDR2 FNYEAQ. CDR3 loop: CASSLQTGSNSPLHL. DNA of the CDR3: TGTGCCAGCAGTTTACAGACAGGCAGTAATTCACCCCTCCACCTT.

The rearrangement joins TRBV20-1 to TRBJ2-5; the match to TRBD1 covers 7 bases. Germline assignment: CDR1 DFQATT and CDR2 SNEGSKA (reference sequence). J was trimmed by 5 bases and V by 0 bases; bases with no gene match: 3. The CDR3 extends over 13 amino acids. The CDR3, as DNA: TGCAGTGCTAGAGAGACAGGGAAGGAGACCCAGTACTTC. Its translation is CSARETGKETQYF.

Remarks on this clonotype: A much bigger clone sits one base away, suggesting this may be a read error. The rearrangement uses TRBV10-2 and TRBJ1-6; no definite D call. In germline, CDR1 is WSHSY, CDR2 SAAADI. There are 13 residues in the CDR3. The CDR3 DNA sequence: TGTGCCAGTCAAGCGTGCCTAATTTCACCCCTCCACTTT. It yields the protein CASQACLISPLHF.

This chain connects TRBV11-2 to TRBJ1-4, with a possible D match to TRBD1 (6 bases). This CDR3 comprises 16 residues. Deletions cut 5 bases from V and 0 bases from J, with 13 bases between. Germline V gives CDR1 SGHAT, CDR2 FQNNGV. CDR3 amino acids: CASSPSGAATNEKLFF. The CDR3 coding sequence is TGTGCCAGCAGCCCCTCGGGGGCCGCAACTAATGAAAAACTGTTTTTT.

The chain combines TRBV13 with TRBJ1-1, with D uncertain. The ends were cut back, 2 bases at V and 1 base at J, with 11 bases in the middle. Germline V gives CDR1 PRHDT, CDR2 FYEKMQ (reference sequence). This CDR3 has 15 amino acids. In DNA, the CDR3 is TGTGCCAGCAGCTTAAGCGCCAGTACGAACACTGAAGCTTTCTTT. Protein sequence: CASSLSASTNTEAFF.

In this sample, this clonotype turned up many times. J is TRBJ2-7 and V is TRBV9; D is possibly TRBD2 (5 bases). Germline CDR1 SGDLS, CDR2 YYNGEE. The CDR3 sequence is 15 residues long. The V end lost 4 bases, the J end lost 0 bases, and 14 bases lay between the germline ends. CDR3 protein: CASSRSGAASYEQYF. The CDR3 DNA reads as TGTGCCAGCAGCAGGAGCGGAGCCGCCTCCTACGAGCAGTACTTC.

This chain links TRBV20-1 with TRBJ2-1; D is perhaps TRBD2 (5 bases). Between the trimmed V and J ends, which lost 7 bases and 0 bases, there was a span of 16 bases. Germline-derived CDR1 and CDR2 are DFQATT and SNEGSKA (reference sequence). The CDR3 totals 15 residues. The CDR3 here is CSVHGAASSYNEQFF. CDR3 nucleotides: TGCAGTGTCCATGGAGCGGCATCCTCCTACAATGAGCAGTTCTTC.

The J gene is TRBJ2-7, the V gene TRBV15; the match to TRBD1 covers 11 bases. V lost 3 bases to trimming and J lost 3 bases; unmatched junction nucleotides: 7. CDR1 is LNHNV and CDR2 is YYDKDF in the germline V gene (reference sequence). The CDR3 contains 16 residues. The CDR3 here is CATSRKGQGVSYEQYF. CDR3 sequence (DNA): TGTGCCACCAGCAGGAAGGGACAGGGGGTTAGCTACGAGCAGTACTTC.

This clonotype has a count of ten or more. V is TRBV29-1 and J is TRBJ2-7; 7 bases are a match to TRBD1. J gave up 1 base and V 4 bases, and 1 base lay outside the gene matches. The CDR3 is 12 residues long. Germline V gene lookup returns CDR1 SQVTM and CDR2 ANQGSEA. The CDR3 DNA is TGCAGCGTTGTGGGACAGTCCTACGAGCAGTACTTC. It translates to CSVVGQSYEQYF.

The rearrangement uses TRBV19 and TRBJ1-2, with D possibly matching TRBD1 (6 bases). Trimming took off 10 bases at V and 3 bases at J, with 18 bases between the two ends. Germline V gives CDR1 LNHDA, CDR2 SQIVND (reference sequence). This CDR3 has 14 amino acids. CDR3 coding DNA: TGTGCCACCGCAAAAGGACAGCGATACTATGGCTACACCTTC. As protein: CATAKGQRYYGYTF.

This chain joins TRBV16 and TRBJ2-1, with D unresolved. Trimming took off 0 bases at V and 6 bases at J, with 24 bases between the two ends. Germline V CDR1 and CDR2: KGHSY, FQNENV. The CDR3 totals 19 residues. CDR3 sequence (DNA): TGTGCCAGCAGCCAATCGAGAAGGGTCGGCAGACTTAGGGCCAATGAGCAGTTCTTC. It codes for CASSQSRRVGRLRANEQFF.

The J gene is TRBJ2-7, the V gene TRBV2; D is undetermined. CDR3 length: 15 amino acids. The ends were cut back, 0 bases at V and 3 bases at J, with 12 bases in the middle. CDR1 is SNHLY and CDR2 is FYNNEI in the germline V gene. CDR3 protein: CASSEARGPYYEQYF. CDR3 DNA sequence: TGTGCCAGCAGTGAAGCTCGAGGACCCTACTACGAGCAGTACTTC.

CDR3 in DNA: TGTGCCAGCAATCGGGACAGGGGTAACTATGGCTACACCTTC. Translation gives CASNRDRGNYGYTF. The gene calls are TRBV12-3 or TRBV12-4 and TRBJ1-2; TRBD1 aligns across 10 bases. Trimming cost V 7 bases and J 1 base; bases outside gene matches: 3. The CDR3 sequence is 14 residues long.

This clonotype was counted once. The CDR3 is CASSLVTGESNTIYF. CDR3 nucleotides: TGTGCCAGCAGCTTAGTGACAGGGGAAAGCAACACCATATATTTT. The chain has TRBV7-4 and TRBJ1-3, with TRBD1 matching 8 bases. V shed 1 base, J shed 7 bases, and the junction held 6 bases outside the gene matches. CDR3 size: 15 residues. Germline values: CDR1 SGHVT, CDR2 SQSDAQ.

The sample holds many counts of this clonotype. This chain connects TRBV2 to TRBJ1-1, with D perhaps TRBD1 (5 bases). Between the trimmed V and J ends, which lost 9 bases and 5 bases, there was a span of 10 bases. This CDR3 has 11 residues. CDR1 SNHLY and CDR2 FYNNEI come from the germline V gene. As DNA, the CDR3 is TGTGCCAGTGACAGCATAACTGAAGCTTTCTTT. As protein: CASDSITEAFF.

This clonotype was counted a few times. V usage is TRBV20-1 and J usage is TRBJ2-4; D not certain. This CDR3 spans 11 amino acids. Germline CDR1 reads DFQATT; CDR2 reads SNEGSKA (reference sequence). V dropped 2 bases and J dropped 7 bases, with 6 bases sitting between them. This CDR3 reads CSARIQNIQYF. The CDR3 coding sequence is TGCAGTGCTAGAATTCAGAACATTCAGTACTTC.

This clonotype was detected only a few times. The genes are TRBV4-1 and TRBJ1-2; 11 positions agree with TRBD1. The germline CDR1 and CDR2 sequences are MGHRA and YSYEKL. V trimming: 4 bases; J trimming: 2 bases; junction bases outside the gene matches: 18. There are 20 residues in the CDR3. CDR3 sequence: CASSRGTNWVRDRGNYGYTF. The CDR3 DNA sequence: TGCGCCAGCAGCCGAGGAACAAATTGGGTTCGGGACAGGGGGAACTATGGCTACACCTTC.

This chain connects TRBV29-1 to TRBJ1-2, with 9 bases matching TRBD1. V lost 7 bases to trimming and J lost 2 bases; unmatched junction nucleotides: 26. The CDR3 length is 20 residues. In germline, CDR1 is SQVTM, CDR2 ANQGSEA. The CDR3 region is CSAGAEWRTGETGSNYGYTF. Here the CDR3 DNA reads TGCAGCGCTGGCGCTGAATGGAGGACAGGGGAGACCGGCTCCAACTATGGCTACACCTTC.

The V call is TRBV7-2, the J call TRBJ1-5; no clear D gene. Germline CDR1 reads SGHTA; CDR2 reads FQGNSA. Between the trimmed V and J ends, which lost 5 bases and 4 bases, there was a span of 9 bases. The CDR3 spans 13 residues. CDR3 in amino acids: CASSQDGNQPQHF. In DNA form, the CDR3 reads TGTGCCAGCAGCCAAGATGGGAATCAGCCCCAGCATTTT.

This clonotype appeared many times. The chain uses TRBV2 and TRBJ1-2, with D possibly TRBD1 on 6 matching bases. Germline loops: CDR1 SNHLY, CDR2 FYNNEI. The CDR3 has 18 residues. The V and J ends lost 7 bases and 2 bases respectively, with 26 bases between them. CDR3 sequence reads: CASTQFRGDGEKNYGYTF. The CDR3 DNA reads TGTGCCAGCACCCAATTTAGGGGGGACGGGGAGAAAAACTATGGCTACACCTTC.

This clonotype was picked up many times. The chain carries TRBV19 and TRBJ2-7; 11 bases are a match to TRBD2. Trimming at V came to 5 bases and at J to 0 bases, leaving 6 bases not matched to a gene. Germline values: CDR1 LNHDA, CDR2 SQIVND (reference sequence). The CDR3 contains 16 residues. The chain's CDR3 is CASSAETSGGSYEQYF. The CDR3 region has the DNA TGTGCCAGTAGTGCAGAAACTAGCGGGGGCTCCTACGAGCAGTACTTC.

This clonotype appeared a few times. The chain carries TRBV19 and TRBJ2-1; the match to TRBD1 covers 9 bases. The CDR3 has 14 amino acids. The V gene's germline CDR1 is LNHDA and CDR2 SQIVND (reference sequence). With V trimmed by 7 bases and J by 9 bases, 10 bases remained unmatched. The CDR3 reads CASTKRDRVGEQFF. The DNA for the CDR3 is TGTGCCAGTACCAAGCGGGACAGGGTGGGTGAGCAGTTCTTC. The entire variable domain, with the rest obtained from reference TRBV19 and TRBJ2-1, is as follows: DGGITQSPKYLFRKEGQNVTLSCEQNLNHDAMYWYRQDPGQGLRLIYYSQIVNDFQKGDIAEGYSVSREKKESFPLTVTSAQKNPTAFYLCASTKRDRVGEQFFGPGTRLTVL.

The gene calls are TRBV12-3 or TRBV12-4 and TRBJ1-6, with unresolved D. This CDR3 has 15 residues. The V end was cut by 6 bases, the J end by 8 bases, with 17 bases between. The chain's CDR3 is CASRATGSGDSPLHF. In DNA, the CDR3 is TGTGCCAGCAGGGCGACCGGGAGCGGTGATTCACCCCTCCACTTT.

This clonotype was detected ten times or more. The chain couples TRBV5-1 to TRBJ1-1; 11 bases are shared with TRBD1. Per the germline V gene, CDR1 is SGHRS and CDR2 is YFSETQ. Trimming cost V 4 bases and J 9 bases; bases outside gene matches: 5. The CDR3 consists of 13 residues. The CDR3 region is CASSNGQGAKAFF. The CDR3, as DNA: TGCGCCAGCAGCAACGGACAGGGGGCTAAAGCTTTCTTT. The whole variable domain, filled in from reference TRBV5-1 and TRBJ1-1, reads KAGVTQTPRYLIKTRGQQVTLSCSPISGHRSVSWYQQTPGQGLQFLFEYFSETQRNKGNFPGRFSGRQFSNSRSEMNVSTLELGDSALYLCASSNGQGAKAFFGQGTRLTVV.